Listed below are T cell receptor beta chains from one sample, sequenced in a study of Tregs in tolerant kidney transplant recipients. TCRdb keeps only in-frame clones here, not all; method: immunoSEQ multiplex PCR. In the table there are 80,000 or so clones, roughly 91% of which are singletons. Material: CD4+ T cells from blood (PBMCs), obtained 24 months after the transplant. The receptors were sampled from a human patient who received a combined kidney and bone marrow transplant. Some T cells may be graft donor cells. Each CDR3 is given with its conserved first and last residue. Fields, in order: clone size, V gene, J gene, D gene, CDR3 DNA, CDR3 protein. D genes are given only for firm matches. A row's size may be missing; if present it is once, few, many or a size class.

abundance: NA; v_gene: TRBV4-2; j_gene: TRBJ2-4; d_gene: TRBD2; CDR3nt: TGTGCCAGCAGCCAGGAATTAGCGGGGGGGTTAAACGGAAACATTCAGTACTTC; CDR3aa: CASSQELAGGLNGNIQYF
abundance: NA; v_gene: TRBV5-1; j_gene: TRBJ1-6; d_gene: NA; CDR3nt: TGCGCCAGCAGCTTGGGGGACCACAGGGTAAATAATTCACCCCTCCACTTT; CDR3aa: CASSLGDHRVNNSPLHF
abundance: NA; v_gene: TRBV5-8; j_gene: TRBJ2-5; d_gene: TRBD2; CDR3nt: TGTGCCAGCAGCGTGGGACTAGCGGGGGGCGAGACCCAGTACTTC; CDR3aa: CASSVGLAGGETQYF
abundance: NA; v_gene: TRBV9; j_gene: TRBJ2-1; d_gene: TRBD2; CDR3nt: TGTGCCAGCAGCGTAGGGACTAGCGGGAGTAGTGTAGGGCAGTTCTTC; CDR3aa: CASSVGTSGSSVGQFF
abundance: NA; v_gene: TRBV7-2; j_gene: TRBJ2-5; d_gene: TRBD2; CDR3nt: TGTGCCAGCAGAGGGACTAGCGGCGATTTCCAGTACTTC; CDR3aa: CASRGTSGDFQYF
abundance: NA; v_gene: TRBV29-1; j_gene: TRBJ1-2; d_gene: NA; CDR3nt: TGCAGCGTTGAAGAGGGCGGCTACACCTTC; CDR3aa: CSVEEGGYTF
abundance: NA; v_gene: TRBV28; j_gene: TRBJ2-1; d_gene: NA; CDR3nt: TGTGCCAGCAGTACACGGGTCCCCTCCTACAATGAGCAGTTCTTC; CDR3aa: CASSTRVPSYNEQFF
abundance: NA; v_gene: TRBV9; j_gene: TRBJ1-2; d_gene: TRBD1; CDR3nt: TGCGCCAGCAGCCCCCGTATACAGGGGGCGAGGTCTAACTATGGCTACACCTTC; CDR3aa: CASSPRIQGARSNYGYTF
abundance: once; v_gene: TRBV5-5; j_gene: TRBJ1-2; d_gene: NA; CDR3nt: TGTGCCAGCAGCCCTCAGACAGGCTTCCCCTACTATGGCTACACCTTC; CDR3aa: CASSPQTGFPYYGYTF
abundance: NA; v_gene: TRBV4-3; j_gene: TRBJ2-3; d_gene: NA; CDR3nt: TGCGCCAGCAGCCTGCTTTCGGGAGCGTCCGATACGCAGTATTTT; CDR3aa: CASSLLSGASDTQYF
abundance: NA; v_gene: TRBV2; j_gene: TRBJ1-1; d_gene: TRBD1; CDR3nt: TGTGCCAGCAGTGAAAGGCGACAGGGTGCAGTCACTGAAGCTTTCTTT; CDR3aa: CASSERRQGAVTEAFF
abundance: NA; v_gene: TRBV29-1; j_gene: TRBJ2-5; d_gene: TRBD2; CDR3nt: TGCAGCGTTGTCGGTAGCGGGAGGGCGATAGAGACCCAGTACTTC; CDR3aa: CSVVGSGRAIETQYF
abundance: once; v_gene: TRBV25-1; j_gene: TRBJ2-1; d_gene: TRBD2; CDR3nt: TGTGCCAGCAGAACAGCGGGAGGGCTACACGCTGAGCAGTTCTTC; CDR3aa: CASRTAGGLHAEQFF
abundance: NA; v_gene: TRBV7-6; j_gene: TRBJ2-1; d_gene: TRBD2; CDR3nt: TGTGCCAGCAGCTTAGGGGGACTAGTCCGGGATGAGCAGTTCTTC; CDR3aa: CASSLGGLVRDEQFF
abundance: NA; v_gene: TRBV6-5; j_gene: TRBJ1-1; d_gene: NA; CDR3nt: TGTGCCAGCAGTTACGAGGACAGAATGAACACTGAAGCTTTCTTT; CDR3aa: CASSYEDRMNTEAFF
abundance: NA; v_gene: TRBV7-2; j_gene: TRBJ1-5; d_gene: NA; CDR3nt: TGTGCCAGCAGCTTAAGGTTTGAGGCGCAGCCCCAGCATTTT; CDR3aa: CASSLRFEAQPQHF
abundance: few; v_gene: TRBV28; j_gene: TRBJ1-4; d_gene: NA; CDR3nt: TGTGCCAGCAGTTTATCAGGACGGGAAGAAAAACTGTTTTTT; CDR3aa: CASSLSGREEKLFF
abundance: NA; v_gene: TRBV7-3; j_gene: TRBJ2-1; d_gene: NA; CDR3nt: TGTGCCAGCAGCCCAGGTTATACCTACAATGAGCAGTTCTTC; CDR3aa: CASSPGYTYNEQFF
abundance: once; v_gene: TRBV19; j_gene: TRBJ2-2; d_gene: TRBD2; CDR3nt: TGTGCCAGCGGCGGAGCGGGAATTGCCGGGGAGCTGTTTTTT; CDR3aa: CASGGAGIAGELFF
abundance: NA; v_gene: TRBV5-1; j_gene: TRBJ2-6; d_gene: NA; CDR3nt: TGCGCCAGCAGGGGCAGGGACTCTGGGGCCAACGTCCTGACTTTC; CDR3aa: CASRGRDSGANVLTF
abundance: once; v_gene: TRBV6-5; j_gene: TRBJ2-7; d_gene: TRBD2; CDR3nt: TGTGCCAGCAGCCCTCTAGCGGGTATTTACGAGCAGTACTTC; CDR3aa: CASSPLAGIYEQYF
abundance: NA; v_gene: TRBV4-2; j_gene: TRBJ2-3; d_gene: TRBD2; CDR3nt: TGTGCCAGCAGCCAATTCAAAAGAACTAGCGGGGGGGCTCAGGCAGATACGCAGTATTTT; CDR3aa: CASSQFKRTSGGAQADTQYF
abundance: NA; v_gene: TRBV4-1; j_gene: TRBJ1-5; d_gene: NA; CDR3nt: TGCGCCAGCAGCTCAGTTCAGCGAGAAAGCAATCAGCCCCAGCATTTT; CDR3aa: CASSSVQRESNQPQHF
abundance: few; v_gene: TRBV10-1; j_gene: TRBJ2-3; d_gene: NA; CDR3nt: TGCGCCAGACAGGGCACAGATACGCAGTATTTT; CDR3aa: CARQGTDTQYF
abundance: NA; v_gene: TRBV28; j_gene: TRBJ2-2; d_gene: TRBD1; CDR3nt: TGTGCCAGCACCCTGACAGGGCTTTCCACCGGGGAGCTGTTTTTT; CDR3aa: CASTLTGLSTGELFF
abundance: NA; v_gene: TRBV18; j_gene: TRBJ2-3; d_gene: NA; CDR3nt: TGTGCCAGCTCACCCCTAACAGGGCCCGATACGCAGTATTTT; CDR3aa: CASSPLTGPDTQYF
abundance: NA; v_gene: TRBV6-5; j_gene: TRBJ1-4; d_gene: NA; CDR3nt: TGTGCCAGCGGTGACCGCGGGAAGAAACTGTTTTTT; CDR3aa: CASGDRGKKLFF
abundance: NA; v_gene: TRBV7-3; j_gene: TRBJ2-1; d_gene: TRBD2; CDR3nt: TGTGCCAGCAGCCCCGGACTAGCGGGAGTGGGTGAGCAGTTCTTC; CDR3aa: CASSPGLAGVGEQFF
abundance: NA; v_gene: TRBV27; j_gene: TRBJ1-5; d_gene: TRBD1; CDR3nt: TGTGCCAGCAGTTCAGGGGGACTTAGCAATCAGCCCCAGCATTTT; CDR3aa: CASSSGGLSNQPQHF
abundance: NA; v_gene: TRBV4-1; j_gene: TRBJ1-3; d_gene: TRBD1; CDR3nt: TGCGCCAGCAGCTATGCACCGGGACAGCCCCAGACGCAGCTTGGAAACACCATATATTTT; CDR3aa: CASSYAPGQPQTQLGNTIYF
abundance: NA; v_gene: TRBV19; j_gene: TRBJ2-5; d_gene: TRBD2; CDR3nt: TGTGCCAGTAAGAAAGCCGGCGGGAGACAAGAGACCCAGTACTTC; CDR3aa: CASKKAGGRQETQYF
abundance: NA; v_gene: TRBV4-1; j_gene: TRBJ2-3; d_gene: NA; CDR3nt: TGCGCCAGCAGCCAGCTCGGGTATACGCAGTATTTT; CDR3aa: CASSQLGYTQYF
abundance: NA; v_gene: TRBV14; j_gene: TRBJ2-3; d_gene: TRBD2; CDR3nt: TGTGCCAGCAGCCGCTTAGCGGGGGGGCCATTTGATACGCAGTATTTT; CDR3aa: CASSRLAGGPFDTQYF
abundance: NA; v_gene: TRBV19; j_gene: TRBJ2-2; d_gene: NA; CDR3nt: TGTGCCAGTAGTATTGGGCACACGACGGGAGCCGGGGAGCTGTTTTTT; CDR3aa: CASSIGHTTGAGELFF
abundance: NA; v_gene: TRBV7-6; j_gene: TRBJ1-2; d_gene: NA; CDR3nt: TGTGCCAGCAGCGCGCAGGGTTGGGTAGACTATGGCTACACCTTC; CDR3aa: CASSAQGWVDYGYTF
abundance: NA; v_gene: TRBV7-2; j_gene: TRBJ2-7; d_gene: NA; CDR3nt: TGTGCCAGCAGCCAACACGACGAGCAGTACTTC; CDR3aa: CASSQHDEQYF
abundance: NA; v_gene: TRBV5-1; j_gene: TRBJ1-1; d_gene: NA; CDR3nt: TGCGCCAGCAGCTTGGATCCTAACACTGAAGCTTTCTTT; CDR3aa: CASSLDPNTEAFF
abundance: NA; v_gene: TRBV18; j_gene: TRBJ2-4; d_gene: TRBD2; CDR3nt: TGTGCCAGCTCCCCCGCGGGACTACATATAACCAAAAACATTCAGTACTTC; CDR3aa: CASSPAGLHITKNIQYF
abundance: NA; v_gene: TRBV10-3; j_gene: TRBJ2-3; d_gene: TRBD2; CDR3nt: TGTGCCATCAGTGAGTCTAGTAAATGGATGGGACTAGCCGCTATCCAGTATTTT; CDR3aa: CAISESSKWMGLAAIQYF
abundance: NA; v_gene: TRBV27; j_gene: TRBJ2-7; d_gene: TRBD1; CDR3nt: TGTGCCAGCAGTCCGAGGACAGGGGCCCGTTACGAGCAGTACTTC; CDR3aa: CASSPRTGARYEQYF
abundance: NA; v_gene: TRBV11-2; j_gene: TRBJ2-2; d_gene: TRBD1; CDR3nt: TGTGCCAGCAGCTTCATACAGGGGCGAACCGGGGAGCTGTTTTTT; CDR3aa: CASSFIQGRTGELFF
abundance: NA; v_gene: TRBV4-2; j_gene: TRBJ2-6; d_gene: NA; CDR3nt: TGTGCCAGCAGCCAAGCCAGCTCTGGGGCCAACGTCCTGACTTTC; CDR3aa: CASSQASSGANVLTF
abundance: NA; v_gene: TRBV28; j_gene: TRBJ2-3; d_gene: TRBD1; CDR3nt: TGTGCCAGCAGCCGGACAGGGAGGACAGATACGCAGTATTTT; CDR3aa: CASSRTGRTDTQYF
abundance: NA; v_gene: TRBV6-1; j_gene: TRBJ1-2; d_gene: NA; CDR3nt: TGTGCCAGCAGATACGGACAGCGTGATGACTATGGCTACACCTTC; CDR3aa: CASRYGQRDDYGYTF
abundance: NA; v_gene: TRBV18; j_gene: TRBJ2-5; d_gene: NA; CDR3nt: TGTGCCAGCTCACCACAGCGATCGGAGACCCAGTACTTC; CDR3aa: CASSPQRSETQYF
abundance: NA; v_gene: TRBV19; j_gene: TRBJ1-6; d_gene: TRBD1; CDR3nt: TGTGCCAGTAGTGCCTCCCGGGACAGGGTATATTCCCCCCTCCACTTT; CDR3aa: CASSASRDRVYSPLHF
abundance: NA; v_gene: TRBV7-2; j_gene: TRBJ1-1; d_gene: NA; CDR3nt: TGTGCCAGCTCCCCCCGGGGGGACACTGAAGCTTTCTTT; CDR3aa: CASSPRGDTEAFF
abundance: NA; v_gene: TRBV7-9; j_gene: TRBJ1-1; d_gene: NA; CDR3nt: TGTGCCAGCAGCTTCGGGTCAGGGACTGAAGCTTTCTTT; CDR3aa: CASSFGSGTEAFF
abundance: NA; v_gene: TRBV7-9; j_gene: TRBJ2-3; d_gene: TRBD2; CDR3nt: TGTGCCAGCAGCAATCGACTAGCGGGAGTCGGCACAGATACGCAGTATTTT; CDR3aa: CASSNRLAGVGTDTQYF
abundance: NA; v_gene: TRBV5-4; j_gene: TRBJ2-5; d_gene: TRBD2; CDR3nt: TGTGCCAGCAGCTTCACCCTAGCGGGAGTACGAGAGACCCAGTACTTC; CDR3aa: CASSFTLAGVRETQYF
abundance: NA; v_gene: TRBV4-3; j_gene: TRBJ1-5; d_gene: NA; CDR3nt: TGCGCCAGCAGCCAAGATGCAATTCGGGCAGGGGAGAATCAGCCCCAGCATTTT; CDR3aa: CASSQDAIRAGENQPQHF
abundance: NA; v_gene: TRBV19; j_gene: TRBJ2-7; d_gene: NA; CDR3nt: TGTGCCAGTAGTATTTTTGGCAGTTCATCCGAGCAGTACTTC; CDR3aa: CASSIFGSSSEQYF
abundance: NA; v_gene: TRBV28; j_gene: TRBJ2-5; d_gene: NA; CDR3nt: TGTGCCAGCAGTTCTCCAGGGGTCGCGACCCAGTACTTC; CDR3aa: CASSSPGVATQYF
abundance: NA; v_gene: TRBV5-1; j_gene: TRBJ2-3; d_gene: NA; CDR3nt: TGCGCCAGCAGCTTGGCCCCTAGCGTGAGCACAGATACGCAGTATTTT; CDR3aa: CASSLAPSVSTDTQYF
abundance: NA; v_gene: TRBV18; j_gene: TRBJ2-5; d_gene: TRBD1; CDR3nt: TGTGCCAGCTCCAAGGACAGGGGGCAAGAGACCCAGTACTTC; CDR3aa: CASSKDRGQETQYF
abundance: NA; v_gene: TRBV11-2; j_gene: TRBJ2-7; d_gene: TRBD1; CDR3nt: TGTGCCAGCAGCTCAGCCCCGGACAGGGGAAGATACGAGCAGTACTTC; CDR3aa: CASSSAPDRGRYEQYF
abundance: few; v_gene: TRBV19; j_gene: TRBJ2-7; d_gene: TRBD1; CDR3nt: TGTGCCAGTAGCCCTGACAGGGTCTCCTACGAGCAGTACTTC; CDR3aa: CASSPDRVSYEQYF